The 27 T cell receptor beta chains given below trace back to one sample, sequenced in a study of T cells in Graves' hyperthyroidism and ophthalmopathy. What was amplified from RNA transcripts were TCR beta CDR3 regions. A first-round RT-PCR of the TCR CDR3 used the HTBI primer set. TCRdb passed the multiplex PCR reads through MiXCR, listing each CDR3 protein once. This table holds some 400,000 distinct CDR3 sequences, approximately 19% found once. Sequencing was carried out using blood. The receptors originated from a woman aged 18-29 years with Graves' hyperthyroidism.

This clonotype was counted many times. CDR3: CASSSIPQGGNTEAFF. As DNA, the CDR3 is TGTGCCAGCAGCTCTATCCCCCAGGGGGGAAACACTGAAGCTTTCTTT. This chain connects TRBV6-1 to TRBJ1-1; 7 nucleotides match TRBD1. Germline assignment: CDR1 MNHNS and CDR2 SASEGT. Germline trimming cut 6 bases from V and 2 bases from J; bases unmatched to any gene: 12. The length of the CDR3 is 16 residues.

The chain carries TRBV29-1 and TRBJ1-3, with D unclear. The germline V gene has CDR1 SQVTM and CDR2 ANQGSEA. The CDR3 spans 13 residues. V shed 7 bases and J shed 0 bases, with 10 bases lying between them. The CDR3 loop reads CSGFGSSGNTIYF. The CDR3 nucleotides read TGCAGCGGTTTTGGGAGCTCTGGAAACACCATATATTTT. The whole variable domain, filled in from reference TRBV29-1 and TRBJ1-3, reads SAVISQKPSRDICQRGTSLTIQCQVDSQVTMMFWYRQQPGQSLTLIATANQGSEATYESGFVIDKFPISRPNLTFSTLTVSNMSPEDSSIYLCSGFGSSGNTIYFGEGSWLTVV.

This clonotype came up many times. V and J are TRBV6-5 and TRBJ1-6; D gene uncertain. The CDR3 has 13 amino acids. The V gene lost 0 bases and the J gene lost 8 bases, with 5 bases spanning the gap. Germline CDR1 MNHEY, CDR2 SVGAGI. CDR3 bases: TGTGCCAGCAGTTACTCGGAGGATTCACCCCTCCACTTT. Encoded protein: CASSYSEDSPLHF.

A remark on this clonotype: Being one base from a much bigger clone, this may be a read error. This chain connects TRBV11-2 to TRBJ1-1, with 10 bases identical to TRBD1. The V gene's germline CDR1 is SGHAT and CDR2 FQNNGV. This CDR3 has 16 amino acids. The CDR3 DNA is TGTGCCAGCAGCGGACGACAGGGGGCTGGAAACACTGAAGCTTGCTTT. It encodes CASSGRQGAGNTEACF.

This clonotype has a count of ten or more. CDR3 loop: CASSLPDRASYTF. The CDR3 region has the DNA TGTGCCAGCAGTTTACCGGACAGGGCGAGCTACACCTTC. The gene calls are TRBV28 and TRBJ1-2; the match to TRBD1 covers 8 bases. Germline CDR1 reads MDHEN; CDR2 reads SYDVKM. CDR3 size: 13 residues. The V gene end was trimmed by 2 bases and the J gene end by 9 bases; junction bases not matched to a gene: 5.

This clonotype appeared many times. CDR3 amino acids: CASSRGINYEQYF. The CDR3 DNA follows: TGTGCCAGCAGTCGGGGGATTAACTACGAGCAGTACTTC. The chain has TRBV6-2 or TRBV6-3 and TRBJ2-7; TRBD2 might be the D (6 bases). The V end was cut by 5 bases, the J end by 3 bases, with 11 bases between. The germline gives CDR1 MNHEY, CDR2 SVGEGT. This CDR3 contains 13 residues.

This clonotype was seen repeatedly, ten times or more. The chain couples TRBV12-3 or TRBV12-4 to TRBJ1-2, with D possibly matching TRBD1 (5 bases). The CDR3 contains 15 residues. Deletions cut 6 bases from V and 0 bases from J, with 14 bases between. The CDR3 reads CASSYLGGANYGYTF. CDR3 coding DNA: TGTGCCAGCAGCTACCTCGGGGGGGCTAACTATGGCTACACCTTC.

This clonotype was counted ten times or more. The J gene is TRBJ2-1, the V gene TRBV7-3, with 12 bases identical to TRBD2. CDR1 is SGHTA and CDR2 is FQGTGA in the germline V gene. The CDR3 covers 16 residues. Trimming at V came to 2 bases and at J to 8 bases, leaving 7 bases not matched to a gene. The DNA of the CDR3 is TGTGCCAGCAGCTTATGGGCTAGCGGGGGGGCCGATGAGCAGTTCTTC. Translated: CASSLWASGGADEQFF.

This clonotype was seen many times. The genes are TRBV7-6 and TRBJ1-1, with TRBD1 identical over 8 bases. V lost 5 bases and J lost 4; bases outside the gene matches: 6. Germline CDR1 reads SGHVS; CDR2 reads FNYEAQ. The CDR3 sequence is 14 residues long. DNA for the CDR3: TGTGCCAGCAGCACCAGGGGGCTTGGCACTGAAGCTTTCTTT. The encoded protein is CASSTRGLGTEAFF. Full variable domain (outside the CDR3, taken from reference TRBV7-6 and TRBJ1-1): GAGVSQSPRYKVTKRGQDVALRCDPISGHVSLYWYRQALGQGPEFLTYFNYEAQQDKSGLPNDRFSAERPEGSISTLTIQRTEQRDSAMYRCASSTRGLGTEAFFGQGTRLTVV.

This clonotype was observed many times. The chain employs TRBV7-6 and TRBJ1-1, with a possible D match to TRBD1 (5 bases). This CDR3 is 13 amino acids long. The V and J ends lost 5 bases and 5 bases respectively, with 12 bases between them. From germline, CDR1 is SGHVS and CDR2 FNYEAQ. CDR3 region: CASSPGRRTEAFF. The CDR3, as DNA: TGTGCCAGCAGCCCGGGACGGAGGACTGAAGCTTTCTTT. Together with reference TRBV7-6 and TRBJ1-1, the CDR3 gives the full variable domain: GAGVSQSPRYKVTKRGQDVALRCDPISGHVSLYWYRQALGQGPEFLTYFNYEAQQDKSGLPNDRFSAERPEGSISTLTIQRTEQRDSAMYRCASSPGRRTEAFFGQGTRLTVV.

This chain joins TRBV12-3 or TRBV12-4 and TRBJ1-1; 8 nucleotides line up with TRBD1. The V gene end was trimmed by 6 bases and the J gene end by 4 bases; junction bases not matched to a gene: 4. The CDR3 totals 13 residues. DNA of the CDR3: TGTGCCAGCAGCAATACAGGGGGCACTGAAGCTTTCTTT. Its protein product is CASSNTGGTEAFF.

This clonotype was counted ten times or more. The chain couples TRBV9 to TRBJ1-1; D gene ambiguous. V was trimmed by 4 bases and J by 0 bases, leaving 13 bases between them. Per the germline V gene, CDR1 is SGDLS and CDR2 is YYNGEE. The CDR3 spans 15 residues. CDR3 coding DNA: TGTGCCAGCAGCCCCGAACAGATTTTGAACACTGAAGCTTTCTTT. Translating gives CASSPEQILNTEAFF.

The chain has TRBV18 and TRBJ2-7, with TRBD1 identical over 10 bases. CDR3 length: 15 residues. Germline V gives CDR1 KGHSH, CDR2 LQKENI. V gave up 1 base and J gave up 6 bases; unmatched junction bases: 6. In DNA form, the CDR3 reads TGTGCCAGCTCACCACTCCCGGGACAGGGGATCGAGCAGTACTTC. Translation: CASSPLPGQGIEQYF.

This clonotype was counted many times. The V and J genes are TRBV18 and TRBJ2-7; D not resolved. Germline values: CDR1 KGHSH, CDR2 LQKENI. The CDR3 has 12 amino acids. The germline V and J ends were trimmed by 3 bases and 5 bases, with 8 bases remaining between them. CDR3 sequence reads: CASSPSQDEQYF. CDR3 nucleotide sequence: TGTGCCAGCTCACCGAGCCAAGACGAGCAGTACTTC. Full variable domain (outside the CDR3, taken from reference TRBV18 and TRBJ2-7): NAGVMQNPRHLVRRRGQEARLRCSPMKGHSHVYWYRQLPEEGLKFMVYLQKENIIDESGMPKERFSAEFPKEGPSILRIQQVVRGDSAAYFCASSPSQDEQYFGPGTRLTVT.

This clonotype was seen more than once but under ten times. V and J are TRBV5-1 and TRBJ1-1; 7 positions match TRBD1. Trimming took 3 bases from V and 11 from J; bases not matched to a gene: 10. The CDR3 is made up of 13 amino acids. Germline loops: CDR1 SGHRS, CDR2 YFSETQ. The CDR3 nucleotides read TGCGCCAGCAGCTCTCCAGACAGGGAGGTGGCTTTCTTT. Its translation: CASSSPDREVAFF.

This clonotype was observed at least ten times. This chain uses TRBV20-1 with TRBJ1-1, with 7 bases identical to TRBD1. The CDR3 sequence is 12 residues long. Germline V CDR1 and CDR2: DFQATT, SNEGSKA (reference sequence). V lost 5 bases, J lost 5 bases, and 5 bases stayed unmatched. CDR3 bases: TGCAGTGCTGGAGGGGGCGTTACTGAAGCTTTCTTT. It is translated as CSAGGGVTEAFF.

This chain uses TRBV2 with TRBJ1-1; possible D gene TRBD1, 5 bases. The germline gives CDR1 SNHLY, CDR2 FYNNEI. The CDR3 loop spans 15 amino acids. Trimming removed 3 bases from V and 1 base from J, with 12 bases in between. CDR3 DNA sequence: TGTGCCAGCAGTGACTGGGGGGTAGGGAACACTGAAGCTTTCTTT. Amino acids: CASSDWGVGNTEAFF.

This clonotype was recorded many times. The chain carries TRBV29-1 and TRBJ1-2, with D uncertain. Germline V gives CDR1 SQVTM, CDR2 ANQGSEA. Trimming removed 4 bases at V and 7 bases at J, with 7 bases between. This CDR3 contains 10 residues. The CDR3 sequence is CSVVVGGYTF. CDR3 sequence (DNA): TGCAGCGTTGTAGTCGGTGGCTACACCTTC.

This clonotype was found many times. Here the CDR3 DNA reads TGCAGTGCCTACCGCGGCGGCAACTACGAGCAGTACTTC. Encoded protein: CSAYRGGNYEQYF. This chain connects TRBV20-1 to TRBJ2-7; D gene ambiguous. V was trimmed by 6 bases and J by 3 bases, leaving 15 bases between them. The CDR3 spans 13 residues. Germline CDR1 and CDR2: DFQATT and SNEGSKA (reference sequence).

About this clonotype: Its ends do not fully match the called genes, so a read error is possible. The V call is TRBV11-1, the J call TRBJ2-2; D could derive from TRBD1 or TRBD2 (5 bases each). Looked up from germline, CDR1 is SGHAT and CDR2 is FQDESV (reference sequence). The CDR3 is 16 residues long. The CDR3 sequence is CASSSLRVANTGELCF. CDR3 sequence (DNA): TGTGCCAGCAGCTCGCTCAGGGTGGCGAACACCGGGGAGCTGTGTTTT.

In its sample, this clonotype was seen many times. The rearrangement joins TRBV6-1 to TRBJ1-1; D unresolved. CDR1 is MNHNS and CDR2 is SASEGT in the germline V gene. Deletions cut 2 bases from V and 7 bases from J, with 20 bases between. The CDR3 is 16 residues long. For the CDR3, the DNA is TGTGCCAGCAGTGAATTAAGGGAAGGAGGTCGTGGTGAAGCTTTCTTT. Translated: CASSELREGGRGEAFF.

The CDR3 reads CASSYGLGTVSYEQYF. The CDR3 DNA reads as TGTGCCAGCAGTTACGGACTAGGGACCGTCTCCTACGAGCAGTACTTC. This chain uses TRBV6-5 with TRBJ2-7, with 7 bases that match TRBD2. Losses at the gene ends were 2 bases for V and 0 bases for J; bases not matched to a gene: 7. CDR1 and CDR2 (germline): MNHEY, SVGAGI. The CDR3 is 16 amino acids.

This clonotype was counted many times. This sequence joins TRBV7-6 and TRBJ2-5; no definite D call. Germline V lookup: CDR1 SGHVS, CDR2 FNYEAQ. The CDR3 runs to 13 residues. The germline V and J ends were trimmed by 0 bases and 5 bases, with 7 bases remaining between them. DNA of the CDR3: TGTGCCAGCAGCTTAGCGACGCGGGAGACCCAGTACTTC. This gives the protein CASSLATRETQYF.

The chain joins TRBV7-9 to TRBJ1-1; D unclear. CDR3 length: 14 residues. Germline-derived CDR1 and CDR2 are SEHNR and FQNEAQ (reference sequence). V gave up 2 bases and J gave up 1 base, with 8 bases separating them. The CDR3 sequence is CASSLKSQNTEAFF. CDR3 DNA: TGTGCCAGCAGCTTAAAGTCGCAGAACACTGAAGCTTTCTTT.

This chain links TRBV19 with TRBJ1-5; unclear D gene. The CDR3 spans 15 residues. The V and J ends lost 6 bases and 0 bases respectively, with 12 bases between them. Germline V gene lookup returns CDR1 LNHDA and CDR2 SQIVND (reference sequence). CDR3 DNA: TGTGCCAGTAGCCATGGGTTCACTAGCAATCAGCCCCAGCATTTT. This codes for CASSHGFTSNQPQHF.

There are many counts of this clonotype. J is TRBJ1-2 and V is TRBV2, with a tentative D call TRBD1 (6 bases). Germline lookup yields CDR1 SNHLY and CDR2 FYNNEI. This CDR3 spans 15 amino acids. V lost 7 bases and J lost 5, with 20 bases in between. Here the CDR3 DNA reads TGTGCCAGCAACCTCGGACAGTTGGGGGGTTATGGCTACACCTTC. Translated, it gives CASNLGQLGGYGYTF.

This clonotype was observed many times. This chain joins TRBV18 and TRBJ1-2; TRBD1 might be the D (5 bases). V lost 2 bases and J 8 bases, leaving 15 bases between the germline ends. The germline CDR1 and CDR2 sequences are KGHSH and LQKENI. The CDR3 is made up of 14 amino acids. The DNA for the CDR3 is TGTGCCAGCTCACCATGGGACGATGTAGGCGGCTACACCTTC. It encodes CASSPWDDVGGYTF. The whole variable domain, filled in from reference TRBV18 and TRBJ1-2, reads NAGVMQNPRHLVRRRGQEARLRCSPMKGHSHVYWYRQLPEEGLKFMVYLQKENIIDESGMPKERFSAEFPKEGPSILRIQQVVRGDSAAYFCASSPWDDVGGYTFGSGTRLTVV.